The entry that follows covers one T cell receptor (beta chain) sequence. Its specificity is not known. The data stem from a study of cytomegalovirus exposure and HLA in healthy donors. Whole-study context: Earlier findings included 100 million to 130 million unique TCR beta sequences obtained from some 180 million T cells. The study, taken as a whole, reports: The productive fraction for most TCR beta V segments was about 90% or about 30% in an earlier analysis. A later analysis found common viral pathogens apparently linked to several of the most significant clusters.

The PCR was carried out with 60 Vbeta primers and 13 Jbeta primers. Clones were read by immunoSEQ multiplex PCR, and TCRdb kept only the in-frame ones, dropping some. Here the sample spans roughly 120,000 clones, more than 60% being singletons. The sample taken for sequencing was PBMCs. This clonotype originated in a woman in her 40s in good health and CMV-seropositive.

The CDR3 DNA reads TGTGCCAGCAGCCCCGGGGGAACGGACGAGCAGTACTTC. This sequence encodes CASSPGGTDEQYF. The chain combines TRBV5-4 with TRBJ2-7; D perhaps matches TRBD2 (6 bases). CDR1 and CDR2 (germline): SGHNT, YYREEE (reference sequence). There are 13 residues in the CDR3. Deletions cut 4 bases from V and 5 bases from J, with 13 bases between.